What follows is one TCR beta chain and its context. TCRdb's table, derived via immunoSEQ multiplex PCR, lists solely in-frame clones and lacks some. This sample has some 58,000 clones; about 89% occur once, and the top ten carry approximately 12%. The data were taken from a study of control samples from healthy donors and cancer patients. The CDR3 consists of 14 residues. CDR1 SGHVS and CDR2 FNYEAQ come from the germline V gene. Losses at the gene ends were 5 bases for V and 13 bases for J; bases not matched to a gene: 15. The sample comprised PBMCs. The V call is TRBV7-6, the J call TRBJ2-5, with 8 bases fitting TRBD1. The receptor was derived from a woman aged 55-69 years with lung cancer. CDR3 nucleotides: TGTGCCAGCAGCCCGGGACAGGATCTTTCAGCCCCGTACTTC. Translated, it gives CASSPGQDLSAPYF.